This T cell receptor (beta chain) was sequenced during a study of Ad26.COV2.S vaccination and SARS-CoV-2 variants (dated by TCRdb to about 2021). Regarding the study in general: Donors in the vaccine arm were drawn from COV1001, a multicentre, randomized, double-blind, placebo-controlled phase I-IIa trial testing Ad26.COV2.S in healthy adults. Trial participants were randomized into five groups of five, in which low-dose or high-dose Ad26.COV2.S was given once or twice, or placebo was given on both occasions. Investigators remained blinded to trial group allocation during experiments and outcome assessment. TCRbeta repertoire sequencing was used to assess the specificity and breadth of SARS-CoV-2-reactive T cell receptors after Ad26.COV2.S vaccination. Dosing of Ad26.COV2.S was intramuscular, at either 5x10^10 or 1x10^11 viral particles, delivered as one shot or as two shots spaced 56 days apart. The TCR-sequenced set comprised around 32 samples: 19 Ad26.COV2.S vaccine recipients, 5 placebo recipients and 8 SARS-CoV-2 convalescent individuals.

The immunoSEQ Assay was the method used to sequence TCRbeta CDR3 regions. After extraction, genomic DNA underwent amplification by bias-controlled multiplex PCR, followed by high-throughput sequencing. The study's own analysis went as follows. To quantify the absolute abundance of every unique TCRbeta CDR3 region, sequences were collapsed and filtered. T cell fraction was estimated by normalizing TCRbeta template counts to usable DNA, with usable DNA measured through amplification of reference genes found in all nucleated cells. Repertoire TCRs were annotated as SARS-CoV-2-specific by exact matching of V gene, CDR3 amino acid sequence and J gene to a known reactive TCR set. MIRA supplied the reference SARS-CoV-2 TCR set, which was filtered for enrichment in COVID-19-positive ImmuneCODE repertoires so that public or cross-reactive TCRs were removed. Based on the MIRA antigens, annotated TCRs were further analysed at the level of specific ORF or position within ORF. Depth was the summed frequency of annotated unique rearrangements, while breadth was defined as annotated unique rearrangements over total unique productive rearrangements. Two-sided Wilcoxon rank-sum tests were used to compare TCR breadth between groups. TCRdb retrieved this table from immuneACCESS and kept in-frame rearrangements only. Not all clones are present; in checked studies, unresolved V genes account for under half, and no reason is known for the remainder. That table gives V, J and clone size, and the DNA gave D and trimming. The sample records roughly 300,000 clones, 88% of which are singletons. The leading ten clones occupy 5.5% to 7% of the sample.

The study at large found these results: Vaccine and placebo recipients had similar non-spike TCR breadth, a finding consistent with the vaccine containing only spike. Substantial breadth of spike-specific CD8+ and CD4+ T cell responses was reported after vaccination. Compared with placebo recipients, Ad26.COV2.S recipients showed higher spike-specific TCR breadth (P = 0.0014). The study was not powered to compare responses between vaccine doses or regimens. According to the authors, total T cell responses may have been underestimated by the TCR breadth and depth analyses.

As for this clone: Which antigen it targets is not known. Base qualities are not recorded, but no much larger clone differs from it by a single base.

Explained via the paper, the treatment or condition label denotes: some 20 received Ad26.COV2.S at low or high dose, single or two shots; 5 received placebo; per-sample allocation not given. Repertoires of vaccine and placebo recipients were sequenced from samples collected on day 63 after the first injection. In Cohort 1b, about 27 adults aged 18-55 years were enrolled at a single site in Boston, USA, between 29 July and 7 August 2020. As a vaccine, Ad26.COV2.S was a replication-incompetent adenovirus type 26 vector that expressed a prefusion-stabilized SARS-CoV-2 spike protein derived from the original Wuhan strain. The receptor was derived from a person between 18 and 65 years old who received the Ad26.COV2.S COVID-19 vaccine or a placebo. Sequenced material: peripheral blood, taken in a trial of Ad26.COV2.S vaccine versus placebo.

CDR3 sequence: CASSSPQGRDTQYF. In nucleotide form, the sequence is TGTGCCAGCAGTTCACCACAGGGACGGGATACGCAGTATTTT. The rearranged chain carries TRBV27 and TRBJ2-3; the D gene is possibly TRBD1, with 6 bases matching. The CDR3 goes from the cysteine to the phenylalanine over 14 residues. Solely the CDR3 DNA is kept, with 42 bases framed from the first base. The junction shows trimming of 4 bases on V and 6 bases on J, plus 14 bases between the germline ends. In the germline V gene (reference sequence), CDR1 corresponds to MNHEY and CDR2 to SMNVEV.